The 18 T cell receptor beta chains listed next were all sequenced from one sample in a study of T cells in Graves' hyperthyroidism and ophthalmopathy. TCR beta CDR3 region amplification was performed from RNA transcripts. During a first-round RT-PCR of the TCR CDR3, the HTBI primer set was used. TCRdb passed the multiplex PCR reads through MiXCR, listing each CDR3 protein once. The sample lists hundreds of thousands of distinct CDR3 sequences; 15% were seen once. The specimen was blood. All receptors come from a woman aged 55-75 years with Graves' ophthalmopathy.

This clonotype was observed many times. This chain connects TRBV20-1 to TRBJ2-1, with D maybe TRBD1 (6 bases). The V and J ends lost 6 bases and 1 base respectively, with 16 bases between them. Germline V CDR1 and CDR2: DFQATT, SNEGSKA (reference sequence). This CDR3 contains 15 residues. CDR3: CSARTLGGSYNEQFF. The CDR3, as DNA: TGCAGTGCAAGAACTCTAGGGGGTTCCTACAATGAGCAGTTCTTC.

This clonotype was counted many times. The chain recombines TRBV12-3 or TRBV12-4 with TRBJ2-1, with D tentatively TRBD2 (5 bases). This CDR3 has 12 residues. V was cut by 5 bases and J by 9 bases, with 11 bases left in between. The CDR3, as DNA: TGTGCCAGCAGTCCCCGAGGGTTTGAGCAGTTCTTC. As protein: CASSPRGFEQFF.

This clonotype was seen at least ten times. The chain is built from TRBV2 and TRBJ2-3, with 16 bases that match TRBD2. The CDR3 covers 17 residues. V gave up 8 bases and J gave up 1 base; unmatched junction bases: 6. Germline lookup yields CDR1 SNHLY and CDR2 FYNNEI. This chain's CDR3 is CASGGTSGRARTDTQYF. DNA for the CDR3: TGTGCCAGCGGGGGGACTAGCGGGAGGGCCCGCACAGATACGCAGTATTTT.

This clonotype was seen repeatedly, ten times or more. The chain combines TRBV2 with TRBJ1-2, with unresolved D. The CDR3 loop spans 10 amino acids. CDR1 SNHLY and CDR2 FYNNEI come from the germline V gene. V gave up 6 bases and J gave up 3 bases, with 2 bases separating them. The CDR3 DNA follows: TGTGCCAGCAGGGACTATGGCTACACCTTC. Translation: CASRDYGYTF.

V usage is TRBV19 and J usage is TRBJ1-5, with a tentative D call TRBD1 (6 bases). Per the germline V gene, CDR1 is LNHDA and CDR2 is SQIVND (reference sequence). The CDR3 length is 13 residues. V was trimmed by 5 bases and J by 5 bases, leaving 10 bases between them. The chain's CDR3 is CASSAGADQPQHF. The CDR3 nucleotides are TGTGCCAGTAGTGCAGGGGCCGATCAGCCCCAGCATTTT.

The chain is built from TRBV10-1 and TRBJ2-3; TRBD2 matches at 8 bases. This CDR3 region has 15 residues. The germline V gene has CDR1 WNHNN and CDR2 SYGVQD (reference sequence). V dropped 10 bases and J dropped 2; count of bases not matched to a gene: 11. The chain's CDR3 is CATGASGSFTDTQYF. The CDR3, as DNA: TGCGCCACGGGGGCTAGCGGGTCTTTCACAGATACGCAGTATTTT.

This clonotype was seen only a few times. The chain recombines TRBV20-1 with TRBJ2-7; TRBD2 matches 11 bases. The CDR3 sequence is 14 residues long. The germline V gene has CDR1 DFQATT and CDR2 SNEGSKA (reference sequence). J lost 5 bases, V lost 2 bases, and 5 bases had no gene match. For the CDR3, the DNA is TGCAGTGCTAGATCGACTAGCGGGATGAACGAGCAGTACTTC. Its protein is CSARSTSGMNEQYF.

The chain has TRBV10-3 and TRBJ2-7; D may be TRBD2 (6 bases). Trimming took 6 bases from V and 0 from J, leaving 12 bases between them. In germline, CDR1 is ENHRY, CDR2 SYGVKD. This CDR3 spans 14 amino acids. The DNA of the CDR3 is TGTGCCATCAGCGCGACTAGGACCTCCTACGAGCAGTACTTC. Protein product: CAISATRTSYEQYF.

This clonotype was seen repeatedly, ten times or more. The rearrangement uses TRBV5-1 and TRBJ2-6; either TRBD1 or TRBD2 may fit D (6 bases each). The CDR3 sequence is 16 residues long. V lost 5 bases, J lost 2 bases, and 14 bases lay in between. CDR1 and CDR2 (germline): SGHRS, YFSETQ. Here the CDR3 reads CASRPGAQPGANVLTF. The DNA of the CDR3 is TGCGCCAGCAGGCCGGGGGCGCAACCTGGGGCCAACGTCCTGACTTTC.

This rearrangement joins TRBV10-3 to TRBJ1-6; unclear D gene. Trimming left V 0 bases short and J 8 bases short, with 8 bases between. CDR3 size: 14 residues. Per germline, CDR1 ENHRY and CDR2 SYGVKD. CDR3 protein: CAISESVFDSPLHF. The CDR3 nucleotides read TGTGCCATCAGTGAGTCCGTATTTGATTCACCCCTCCACTTT.

The chain is built from TRBV29-1 and TRBJ1-2, with 7 bases aligning to TRBD1. Trimming cost V 5 bases and J 3 bases; bases outside gene matches: 3. Germline V CDR1 and CDR2: SQVTM, ANQGSEA. The CDR3 has 12 amino acids. CDR3 DNA: TGCAGCGTTCTCGGGACAGACTATGGCTACACCTTC. Translation gives CSVLGTDYGYTF.

The chain joins TRBV6-1 to TRBJ1-4, with a weak D call TRBD1 (5 bases). Trimming took 8 bases from V and 5 from J, leaving 9 bases between them. There are 12 residues in the CDR3. Looked up from germline, CDR1 is MNHNS and CDR2 is SASEGT. CDR3 protein: CASLDSNEKLFF. CDR3 in DNA: TGTGCCAGCCTTGACAGCAATGAAAAACTGTTTTTT.

This clonotype was detected many times. The chain carries TRBV28 and TRBJ2-5, with D perhaps matching TRBD2 (6 bases). V was cut by 6 bases and J by 0 bases, with 14 bases left in between. Germline V gives CDR1 MDHEN, CDR2 SYDVKM. The CDR3 is 15 residues long. This chain's CDR3 is CASSTSSAYQETQYF. The CDR3 bases are TGTGCCAGCAGCACTTCTAGCGCTTACCAAGAGACCCAGTACTTC. The full variable domain, with the rest looked up from reference TRBV28 and TRBJ2-5, is DVKVTQSSRYLVKRTGEKVFLECVQDMDHENMFWYRQDPGLGLRLIYFSYDVKMKEKGDIPEGYSVSREKKERFSLILESASTNQTSMYLCASSTSSAYQETQYFGPGTRLLVL.

This clonotype has at least ten counts. V and J are TRBV6-2 or TRBV6-3 and TRBJ2-2; perhaps TRBD1 as D (5 bases). In germline, CDR1 is MNHEY, CDR2 SVGEGT. The CDR3 is made up of 11 amino acids. V was shortened by 5 bases and J by 10 bases, with 8 bases between the two germline ends. The CDR3 DNA is TGTGCCAGCAGTGGACAAAAGGAGCTGTTTTTT. Residues: CASSGQKELFF.

This clonotype was observed many times. The V gene is TRBV5-1, the J gene TRBJ2-1; possibly TRBD2 for D (5 bases). Trimming pared 2 bases from V and 5 bases from J, leaving 14 bases between. The CDR3 spans 15 residues. Germline assignment: CDR1 SGHRS and CDR2 YFSETQ. The DNA of the CDR3 is TGCGCCAGCAGCTTAGCGGTGGGCTGGAACAATGAGCAGTTCTTC. Translation gives CASSLAVGWNNEQFF.

This clonotype occurred a few times. Given a much more abundant clone one base away, this may be a read error. V and J are TRBV6-2 or TRBV6-3 and TRBJ2-5; D is perhaps TRBD1 (6 bases). Germline values: CDR1 MNHEY, CDR2 SVGEGT. The CDR3 covers 14 residues. The V end lost 0 bases, the J end lost 5 bases, and 10 bases lay between the germline ends. Here the CDR3 reads CASSYSDSRETQYF. CDR3 sequence (DNA): TGTGCCAGCAGTTACTCGGACAGTCGGGAGACCCAGTACTTC.

Many counts were recorded for this clonotype. The chain links TRBV15 to TRBJ2-3; D gene ambiguous. Between the trimmed V and J ends, which lost 0 bases and 2 bases, there was a span of 15 bases. Germline values: CDR1 LNHNV, CDR2 YYDKDF (reference sequence). The CDR3 is made up of 17 amino acids. CDR3 DNA sequence: TGTGCCACCAGCAGAGATCTGGGCGAGCCGATCACAGATACGCAGTATTTT. It specifies CATSRDLGEPITDTQYF.

This clonotype showed up many times. V and J are TRBV6-1 and TRBJ2-2, with a possible D match to TRBD1 (6 bases). Germline assignment: CDR1 MNHNS and CDR2 SASEGT. The ends were cut back, 5 bases at V and 3 bases at J, with 13 bases in the middle. The CDR3 loop spans 15 amino acids. In nucleotides, the CDR3 is TGTGCCAGCAGTTCCACAGGGTCTGACACCGGGGAGCTGTTTTTT. Amino acids: CASSSTGSDTGELFF.